Presented here are 18 T cell receptor beta chains from one specimen sequenced in a study of Graves' ophthalmopathy and Graves' hyperthyroidism. Amplification of TCR beta CDR3 regions used RNA transcripts. First-round RT-PCR used HTBI primers; second-round multiplex PCR followed. Each CDR3 protein gets one entry after TCRdb re-called the multiplex PCR reads with MiXCR. In the table there are about 700,000 distinct CDR3 sequences, roughly 39% of which are singletons. Sequenced sample: peripheral blood. The receptors derive from an adult man with Graves' ophthalmopathy.

The chain combines TRBV4-1 with TRBJ2-7; D is uncertain. The germline gives CDR1 MGHRA, CDR2 YSYEKL. V lost 0 bases, J lost 4 bases, and 10 bases lay in between. The CDR3 runs 14 residues. The CDR3 bases are TGCGCCAGCAGCCAAGACAAGCATTTATACGAGCAGTACTTC. Translated: CASSQDKHLYEQYF.

This clonotype has more than one count but fewer than ten. This sequence joins TRBV4-1 and TRBJ1-5; no reliable D call. This CDR3 region has 14 residues. The germline CDR1 and CDR2 sequences are MGHRA and YSYEKL. V shed 5 bases and J shed 0 bases, with 8 bases lying between them. CDR3 bases: TGCGCCAGCAGCAATCGGGGTAGCAATCAGCCCCAGCATTTT. Protein sequence: CASSNRGSNQPQHF.

A single count supports this clonotype. The chain employs TRBV25-1 and TRBJ2-7, with D perhaps matching TRBD2 (6 bases). CDR1 MGHDK and CDR2 SYGVNS come from the germline V gene. This CDR3 is 17 amino acids long. Between the trimmed V and J ends, which lost 8 bases and 2 bases, there was a span of 25 bases. CDR3 residues: CASSLGPASARPYEQYF. DNA for the CDR3: TGTGCCAGCTCACTGGGTCCGGCTAGCGCAAGACCCTACGAGCAGTACTTC.

The sample holds many counts of this clonotype. The chain links TRBV7-2 to TRBJ2-7; D is possibly TRBD2 (7 bases). Germline V gene data show CDR1 as SGHTA and CDR2 as FQGNSA. The CDR3 covers 14 residues. With 5 bases removed from V and 3 bases from J, the gap between germline ends came to 14 bases. DNA of the CDR3: TGTGCCAGCAGCCAAGGGGGGGCGAGCTACGAGCAGTACTTC. Amino acid sequence: CASSQGGASYEQYF.

This clonotype was detected many times. The V gene is TRBV29-1, the J gene TRBJ2-7; 9 positions match TRBD2. The junction had 9 bases not matched to a gene; V was cut back by 5 bases and J by 4 bases. Germline CDR1 is SQVTM and CDR2 is ANQGSEA. The CDR3 runs 14 residues. The CDR3 protein is CSVSPAGGGYEQYF. The CDR3 DNA follows: TGCAGCGTTAGTCCAGCGGGAGGCGGGTACGAGCAGTACTTC.

This clonotype occurred many times. This chain connects TRBV13 to TRBJ2-7; 9 positions agree with TRBD1. The CDR3 spans 14 residues. J gave up 4 bases and V 4 bases, and 5 bases lay outside the gene matches. CDR1 and CDR2 (germline): PRHDT, FYEKMQ (reference sequence). The CDR3 region is CASSSGQGNYEQYF. CDR3 DNA sequence: TGTGCCAGCAGCTCCGGACAGGGGAATTACGAGCAGTACTTC. The full variable domain, its missing parts supplied by reference TRBV13 and TRBJ2-7, is AAGVIQSPRHLIKEKRETATLKCYPIPRHDTVYWYQQGPGQDPQFLISFYEKMQSDKGSIPDRFSAQQFSDYHSELNMSSLELGDSALYFCASSSGQGNYEQYFGPGTRLTVT.

Points on this clonotype: One end of the junction is discordant with germline, which a read error may explain. V and J are TRBV12-3 or TRBV12-4 and TRBJ1-3, with D unclear. The CDR3 contains 19 residues. The DNA of the CDR3 is TGCGCCAGCAGCCAAGACCTGAGAGGCAGATCTATCTCTGGAAACACCATATATTTT. It is translated as CASSQDLRGRSISGNTIYF.

This clonotype has ten or more counts. The J gene is TRBJ2-5, the V gene TRBV5-1; D not certain. The germline gives CDR1 SGHRS, CDR2 YFSETQ. This CDR3 has 14 amino acids. V lost 4 bases, J lost 5 bases, and 15 bases lay in between. CDR3 DNA sequence: TGCGCCAGCAGCCAGCAGCGTACCGGGGAGACCCAGTACTTC. Translation: CASSQQRTGETQYF.

This clonotype was counted at least ten times. The chain employs TRBV29-1 and TRBJ1-1; D not resolved. The CDR3 loop spans 11 amino acids. Trimming pared 7 bases from V and 5 bases from J, leaving 11 bases between. Germline CDR1 SQVTM, CDR2 ANQGSEA. The CDR3 nucleotides read TGCAGCGCCCAGACGGGGACTGAAGCTTTCTTT. Protein sequence: CSAQTGTEAFF.

The table lists this clonotype with many counts. The chain has TRBV7-9 and TRBJ1-5; 7 positions match TRBD1. Looked up from germline, CDR1 is SEHNR and CDR2 is FQNEAQ (reference sequence). V gave up 4 bases and J gave up 4 bases; unmatched junction bases: 1. The CDR3 is made up of 13 amino acids. The CDR3 spells CASSSGQNQPQHF. CDR3 sequence (DNA): TGTGCCAGCAGCTCGGGACAGAATCAGCCCCAGCATTTT.

This clonotype was counted once. This clone may be a read error of a much larger clone one base away. This chain uses TRBV7-9 with TRBJ2-2; 11 nucleotides agree with TRBD1. The CDR3 runs 17 residues. CDR1 and CDR2 from the germline V gene are SEHNR and FQNEAQ (reference sequence). The CDR3 DNA is TGTGCCAGCAGCCCAACGACGGACAGGGGGCAAGGCGGGGAGCTGGTTTTT. Amino acid sequence: CASSPTTDRGQGGELVF.

Details on this clonotype: Lacking the conserved final phenylalanine or tryptophan, this CDR3 likely reflects a read error. No DNA is shown, since the ends of the CDR3 on it are uncertain; the CDR3 is the one TCRdb lists. J is TRBJ1-1 and V is TRBV10-3. Counting both end residues, the CDR3 totals 9 amino acids. Germline CDR1 is ENHRY and CDR2 is SYGVKD. CDR3 residues: CAISPSESG.

This clonotype was seen many times. The CDR3 sequence is CASSLARHHTF. CDR3 coding DNA: TGTGCCAGCAGCTTGGCCAGGCACCATACCTTC. V is TRBV5-6 and J is TRBJ1-2, with D hard to call. The length of the CDR3 is 11 residues. The germline V gene has CDR1 SGHDT and CDR2 YYEEEE. With 0 bases removed from V and 14 bases from J, the gap between germline ends came to 11 bases. The variable domain in full, with the rest retrieved from reference TRBV5-6 and TRBJ1-2, is DAGVTQSPTHLIKTRGQQVTLRCSPKSGHDTVSWYQQALGQGPQFIFQYYEEEERQRGNFPDRFSGHQFPNYSSELNVNALLLGDSALYLCASSLARHHTFGSGTRLTVV.

In the case of this clonotype: This may be a read error, as it is one base from a much larger clone. V usage is TRBV7-9 and J usage is TRBJ2-5; weak D call: TRBD2 (5 bases). The CDR3 sequence is 12 residues long. Germline V gene lookup returns CDR1 SEHNR and CDR2 FQNEAQ (reference sequence). The CDR3 region is CAGSIEGETQYF. The CDR3 bases are TGTGCCGGCAGCATAGAGGGAGAGACCCAGTACTTC.

This clonotype appeared many times. V gene TRBV12-5 combines with J gene TRBJ1-5; tentatively, D is TRBD1 (5 bases). V lost 4 bases, J lost 7 bases, and 11 bases lay in between. The CDR3 is 13 amino acids. Germline CDR1 is LGHNT and CDR2 is FRNRAP. The CDR3 is CASGSSGMQPQHF. The CDR3 coding sequence is TGTGCTAGTGGTTCATCAGGGATGCAGCCCCAGCATTTT.

This clonotype was recorded once. One base away lies a much larger clone, so this may be a sequencing read error. This chain uses TRBV20-1 with TRBJ2-7; a weak D match, TRBD2 (6 bases). The CDR3 has 13 residues. The germline V gene has CDR1 DFQATT and CDR2 SNEGSKA (reference sequence). This CDR3 reads CGAGGVLSYEQYF. CDR3 coding DNA: TGCGGTGCTGGCGGGGTCCTCTCCTACGAGCAGTACTTC.

Comment on this clonotype: Given a much more abundant clone one base away, this may be a read error. The V and J genes are TRBV7-2 and TRBJ1-2; D possibly corresponds to TRBD1 (5 bases). This CDR3 comprises 14 residues. From germline, CDR1 is SGHTA and CDR2 FQGNSA. The CDR3 DNA follows: TGTGCCAGCAGCTTAGCGCAGGGTTCTGATGGCCACACCTTC. Translating gives CASSLAQGSDGHTF.

The J gene is TRBJ2-7, the V gene TRBV20-1; TRBD2 matches at 7 bases. Germline CDR1 and CDR2: DFQATT and SNEGSKA (reference sequence). The CDR3 runs 12 residues. Trimming cost V 8 bases and J 5 bases; bases outside gene matches: 9. CDR3 amino acids: CSYLGGSNEQYF. The CDR3 nucleotides read TGCAGTTACCTCGGCGGGAGCAACGAGCAGTACTTC.